The 29 T cell receptor beta chains listed next were all sequenced from one sample in a study of blood T cell repertoires in COVID-19. The protocol was immunoSEQ multiplex PCR, while the TCRdb copy is restricted to in-frame clones and leaves out a portion. Counted here are fewer than 400,000 clones, about nine tenths occurring once; the ten biggest clones make up approximately 5%. The specimen sequenced was PBMCs or T cells enriched from blood (not recorded which). Receptor source: a man aged 55 to 69 who had recovered from COVID-19.

About this clone: One end of the junction fails to match germline, which may point to a read error. This chain links TRBV7-2 with TRBJ2-3, with 8 bases identical to TRBD2. The germline gives CDR1 SGHTA, CDR2 FQGNSA. The CDR3 consists of 14 residues. Written as DNA, the CDR3 is TGTGCCAGCAGCCCGACTAGCGCCACAAATACGCAGTATTTT. Its translation: CASSPTSATNTQYF. The complete variable domain, with remaining parts taken from reference TRBV7-2 and TRBJ2-3, reads GAGVSQSPSNKVTEKGKDVELRCDPISGHTALYWYRQSLGQGLEFLIYFQGNSAPDKSGLPSDRFSAERTGGSVSTLTIQRTQQEDSAVYLCASSPTSATNTQYFGPGTRLTVL.

This clone has only a few counts. The chain couples TRBV9 to TRBJ2-7; 8 bases align to TRBD1. The ends lost 0 bases at V and 3 bases at J; junction bases unmatched: 5. The CDR3 length is 15 residues. In germline, CDR1 is SGDLS, CDR2 YYNGEE. The CDR3 bases are TGTGCCAGCAGCGTAGTGGGAGACAGGGGCTACGAGCAGTACTTC. This encodes CASSVVGDRGYEQYF.

V and J are TRBV29-1 and TRBJ2-1; 14 bases fit TRBD2. This CDR3 has 17 residues. J lost 8 bases, V lost 4 bases, and 13 bases had no gene match. Germline assignment: CDR1 SQVTM and CDR2 ANQGSEA. The CDR3: CSVVWTSGRKGVYEQFF. The CDR3 bases are TGCAGCGTTGTATGGACTAGCGGGAGGAAAGGGGTTTATGAGCAGTTCTTC.

This clone has a single count. J is TRBJ1-5 and V is TRBV10-1; D possibly corresponds to TRBD1 (5 bases). Germline V lookup: CDR1 WNHNN, CDR2 SYGVQD (reference sequence). CDR3 length equals 13 residues. V lost 2 bases and J 4 bases, leaving 6 bases between the germline ends. The chain's CDR3 is CASSERGNQPQHF. The DNA of the CDR3 is TGCGCCAGCAGTGAGAGGGGAAATCAGCCCCAGCATTTT.

The chain links TRBV28 to TRBJ1-4; D perhaps matches TRBD1 (6 bases). The V gene lost 3 bases and the J gene lost 2 bases, with 16 bases spanning the gap. From germline, CDR1 is MDHEN and CDR2 SYDVKM. CDR3 size: 17 residues. CDR3 sequence reads: CASSFSGRGATNEKLFF. CDR3 nucleotide sequence: TGTGCCAGCAGTTTCTCCGGACGGGGGGCGACTAATGAAAAACTGTTTTTT.

This chain joins TRBV7-2 and TRBJ2-7, with TRBD1 matching 8 bases. V dropped 1 base and J dropped 3; count of bases not matched to a gene: 11. The CDR3 is made up of 17 amino acids. Germline V lookup: CDR1 SGHTA, CDR2 FQGNSA. The CDR3 region is CASSLVARGRSDYEQYF. The CDR3 bases are TGTGCCAGCAGCTTAGTTGCCAGGGGGCGTTCGGACTACGAGCAGTACTTC.

The chain employs TRBV20-1 and TRBJ1-1; D is unresolved. The germline V and J ends were trimmed by 6 bases and 1 base, with 6 bases remaining between them. The CDR3 contains 11 residues. Germline CDR1 and CDR2: DFQATT and SNEGSKA (reference sequence). This CDR3 is CSASGNTEAFF. The CDR3, as DNA: TGCAGTGCCTCGGGGAACACTGAAGCTTTCTTT.

CDR3 sequence: CASSRDSNEKLFF. The CDR3 bases are TGTGCCAGCAGTCGGGACTCTAATGAAAAACTGTTTTTT. J is TRBJ1-4 and V is TRBV7-9; tentative D call: TRBD1 (5 bases). Deletions cut 6 bases from V and 3 bases from J, with 8 bases between. CDR1 SEHNR and CDR2 FQNEAQ come from the germline V gene (reference sequence). The CDR3 totals 13 residues.

The chain uses TRBV18 and TRBJ2-4, with 8 bases lining up with TRBD1. After removal of 5 bases from V and 8 bases from J, the junction contained 5 bases not matched to a gene. The CDR3 is 13 residues long. CDR1 is KGHSH and CDR2 is LQKENI in the germline V gene. This chain's CDR3 is CASSGYRGDIQYF. The CDR3 DNA reads as TGTGCCAGCTCAGGCTACAGGGGGGACATTCAGTACTTC. The whole variable domain, filled in from reference TRBV18 and TRBJ2-4, reads NAGVMQNPRHLVRRRGQEARLRCSPMKGHSHVYWYRQLPEEGLKFMVYLQKENIIDESGMPKERFSAEFPKEGPSILRIQQVVRGDSAAYFCASSGYRGDIQYFGAGTRLSVL.

This sequence joins TRBV2 and TRBJ1-6; 8 positions match TRBD1. With 6 bases clipped from V and 5 bases from J, the junction kept 6 bases outside the gene matches. From germline, CDR1 is SNHLY and CDR2 FYNNEI. The CDR3 spans 15 residues. The CDR3 DNA follows: TGTGCCAGCAGACCCAGACAGGGGAATAATTCACCCCTCCACTTT. This translates into CASRPRQGNNSPLHF. Together with reference TRBV2 and TRBJ1-6, the CDR3 gives the full variable domain: EPEVTQTPSHQVTQMGQEVILRCVPISNHLYFYWYRQILGQKVEFLVSFYNNEISEKSEIFDDQFSVERPDGSNFTLKIRSTKLEDSAMYFCASRPRQGNNSPLHFGNGTRLTVT.

Concerning this clone itself: An end of the junction differs from the germline gene, which may be a read error. This chain joins TRBV7-7 and TRBJ2-2; the D is unclear. CDR1 is SSHAT, CDR2 FNYEAQ, per germline (reference sequence). The CDR3 extends over 15 amino acids. The CDR3, as DNA: TGTGCTAGCAGCTTTGCCGGTGCCGGTCCCGGGGAGCTGTTTTTT. This codes for CASSFAGAGPGELFF.

This clone was observed a single time. V is TRBV9 and J is TRBJ1-2; D gene unclear. Germline loops: CDR1 SGDLS, CDR2 YYNGEE. V was trimmed by 0 bases and J by 3 bases, leaving 9 bases between them. The CDR3 runs to 14 residues. The CDR3 DNA follows: TGTGCCAGCAGCGTAGTACCTGCGGACTATGGCTACACCTTC. Its translation: CASSVVPADYGYTF. Full variable domain (rest looked up from reference TRBV9 and TRBJ1-2): DSGVTQTPKHLITATGQRVTLRCSPRSGDLSVYWYQQSLDQGLQFLIQYYNGEERAKGNILERFSAQQFPDLHSELNLSSLELGDSALYFCASSVVPADYGYTFGSGTRLTVV.

V is TRBV24-1 and J is TRBJ1-5; D uncertain. The CDR3 is 14 amino acids. Trimming left V 4 bases short and J 5 bases short, with 11 bases between. Germline CDR1 is KGHDR and CDR2 is SFDVKD. As DNA, the CDR3 is TGTGCCACCAGTGAAGATGGGAGGCATCAGCCCCAGCATTTT. This sequence encodes CATSEDGRHQPQHF.

Turning to this clone: Other DNA sequences of this sample code for an identical CDR3. The rearrangement uses TRBV7-9 and TRBJ2-3; D is possibly TRBD2 (5 bases). The CDR3 spans 13 residues. Trimming cost V 5 bases and J 3 bases, with 9 bases left between them. Germline CDR1 is SEHNR and CDR2 is FQNEAQ (reference sequence). The CDR3 protein is CASSLGLTDTQYF. CDR3 nucleotides: TGTGCCAGCAGCCTTGGACTGACAGATACGCAGTATTTT.

Comment on this clone: Distinct nucleotide sequences in the sample also encode this CDR3. The chain joins TRBV5-1 to TRBJ2-1; weak D call: TRBD2 (6 bases). This CDR3 region has 15 residues. CDR1 and CDR2 (germline): SGHRS, YFSETQ. Trimming removed 0 bases from V and 1 base from J, with 8 bases in between. The CDR3 nucleotides are TGCGCCAGCAGCTTGGCGGGAGTTTCCTACAATGAGCAGTTCTTC. Residues: CASSLAGVSYNEQFF.

V and J are TRBV2 and TRBJ2-7; D remains unclear. This CDR3 has 12 residues. The V end was cut by 6 bases, the J end by 4 bases, with 10 bases between. Germline loops: CDR1 SNHLY, CDR2 FYNNEI. For the CDR3, the DNA is TGTGCCAGCAGCTTGATCCTATACGAGCAGTACTTC. As protein: CASSLILYEQYF.

The chain recombines TRBV7-2 with TRBJ2-3; 9 nucleotides agree with TRBD2. The CDR3 contains 16 residues. V dropped 4 bases and J dropped 1; count of bases not matched to a gene: 6. Germline values: CDR1 SGHTA, CDR2 FQGNSA. The CDR3 region is CASSSVAGGGTDTQYF. CDR3 sequence (DNA): TGTGCCAGCAGCTCCGTGGCGGGAGGGGGCACAGATACGCAGTATTTT.

This chain connects TRBV24-1 to TRBJ1-1; perhaps TRBD1 as D (6 bases). Germline V gene sequence: CDR1 KGHDR, CDR2 SFDVKD. This CDR3 is 16 amino acids long. Trimming cost V 3 bases and J 0 bases, with 13 bases left between them. CDR3: CATSDQAGVMNTEAFF. The CDR3 DNA follows: TGTGCCACCAGTGATCAAGCAGGGGTCATGAACACTGAAGCTTTCTTT.

This chain connects TRBV28 to TRBJ1-2; no definite D call. This CDR3 is built from 13 residues. Germline assignment: CDR1 MDHEN and CDR2 SYDVKM. Trimming left V 5 bases short and J 3 bases short, with 10 bases between. The CDR3 coding sequence is TGTGCCAGCAGTCCCCGGAGGCACTATGGCTACACCTTC. Residues: CASSPRRHYGYTF.

With regard to this clone: This same CDR3 is encoded by further DNA sequences in the sample. V and J are TRBV18 and TRBJ2-7; 10 nucleotides align to TRBD2. Germline loops: CDR1 KGHSH, CDR2 LQKENI. The CDR3 loop spans 15 amino acids. V lost 3 bases, J lost 2 bases, and 4 bases stayed unmatched. CDR3 residues: CASSPASGGTYEQYF. In DNA form, the CDR3 reads TGTGCCAGCTCACCCGCTAGCGGGGGAACCTACGAGCAGTACTTC. Drawing the rest from reference TRBV18 and TRBJ2-7, the complete variable domain is NAGVMQNPRHLVRRRGQEARLRCSPMKGHSHVYWYRQLPEEGLKFMVYLQKENIIDESGMPKERFSAEFPKEGPSILRIQQVVRGDSAAYFCASSPASGGTYEQYFGPGTRLTVT.

The rearrangement joins TRBV5-4 to TRBJ2-5, with D perhaps TRBD1 (5 bases). The V end was cut by 0 bases, the J end by 4 bases, with 13 bases between. Per germline, CDR1 SGHNT and CDR2 YYREEE (reference sequence). This CDR3 has 15 residues. CDR3 bases: TGTGCCAGCAGCTTGGTATCAGGGATTTCAGAGACCCAGTACTTC. This encodes CASSLVSGISETQYF.

V and J are TRBV15 and TRBJ1-5; D is undetermined. From germline, CDR1 is LNHNV and CDR2 YYDKDF (reference sequence). V was shortened by 8 bases and J by 5 bases, with 13 bases between the two germline ends. The CDR3 length is 13 residues. CDR3 sequence: CATGRELDQPQHF. In DNA form, the CDR3 reads TGTGCCACCGGGAGGGAGTTGGATCAGCCCCAGCATTTT.

This sequence joins TRBV7-9 and TRBJ2-1, with TRBD2 as a possible D gene (5 bases). Germline CDR1 and CDR2: SEHNR and FQNEAQ (reference sequence). This CDR3 spans 13 amino acids. V lost 1 base and J 8 bases, leaving 9 bases between the germline ends. CDR3 sequence: CASSLGGVYEQFF. The CDR3 region has the DNA TGTGCCAGCAGCTTAGGGGGAGTCTATGAGCAGTTCTTC.

The J gene is TRBJ1-5, the V gene TRBV2; TRBD1 aligns across 7 bases. CDR1 is SNHLY, CDR2 FYNNEI, per germline. CDR3 size: 14 residues. The V and J ends lost 2 bases and 4 bases, in that order; junction bases with no gene match: 2. CDR3 DNA sequence: TGTGCCAGCAGTGAAACAGGGGTAAATCAGCCCCAGCATTTT. It translates to CASSETGVNQPQHF.

The V and J genes are TRBV19 and TRBJ2-7; D is possibly TRBD1 (7 bases). Germline V gene sequence: CDR1 LNHDA, CDR2 SQIVND (reference sequence). Between the trimmed V and J ends, which lost 4 bases and 7 bases, there was a span of 23 bases. The CDR3 loop spans 16 amino acids. CDR3 protein: CASSNYPQGGWMEQYF. CDR3 coding DNA: TGTGCCAGTAGTAATTACCCGCAGGGGGGATGGATGGAGCAGTACTTC.

This chain uses TRBV18 with TRBJ2-7; TRBD2 matches 8 bases. Per the germline V gene, CDR1 is KGHSH and CDR2 is LQKENI. V trimming: 6 bases; J trimming: 5 bases; junction bases outside the gene matches: 12. CDR3 length: 15 residues. The CDR3 bases are TGTGCCAGCTCCCCGCCGGGGGGGCGGCGGCACGAGCAGTACTTC. Amino acids: CASSPPGGRRHEQYF.

This CDR3 reads CASSLDGGVGEKLFF. The CDR3 nucleotides read TGTGCCAGCAGCTTAGATGGGGGCGTAGGTGAAAAACTGTTTTTT. V usage is TRBV7-9 and J usage is TRBJ1-4, with a possible D match to TRBD1 (6 bases). Germline CDR1 reads SEHNR; CDR2 reads FQNEAQ (reference sequence). CDR3 length: 15 residues. V was trimmed by 1 base and J by 7 bases, leaving 13 bases between them. The full variable domain, with the rest looked up from reference TRBV7-9 and TRBJ1-4, is DTGVSQNPRHKITKRGQNVTFRCDPISEHNRLYWYRQTLGQGPEFLTYFQNEAQLEKSRLLSDRFSAERPKGSFSTLEIQRTEQGDSAMYLCASSLDGGVGEKLFFGSGTQLSVL.

This rearrangement joins TRBV28 to TRBJ1-2, with D tentatively TRBD1 (6 bases). Trimming stripped 5 bases from V and 0 bases from J, with 13 bases between. The germline gives CDR1 MDHEN, CDR2 SYDVKM. The CDR3 spans 15 residues. The CDR3 bases are TGTGCCAGCAGTCCAGGACAGTTAGCTAACTATGGCTACACCTTC. It codes for CASSPGQLANYGYTF.

This clone was seen a single time. The chain has TRBV6-5 and TRBJ2-7; D call uncertain. Trimming cost V 0 bases and J 3 bases, with 12 bases left between them. Germline V gene data show CDR1 as MNHEY and CDR2 as SVGAGI. This CDR3 has 15 residues. The CDR3 loop reads CASSYSIVRLYEQYF. CDR3 nucleotide sequence: TGTGCCAGCAGTTACTCGATCGTCCGACTCTACGAGCAGTACTTC.